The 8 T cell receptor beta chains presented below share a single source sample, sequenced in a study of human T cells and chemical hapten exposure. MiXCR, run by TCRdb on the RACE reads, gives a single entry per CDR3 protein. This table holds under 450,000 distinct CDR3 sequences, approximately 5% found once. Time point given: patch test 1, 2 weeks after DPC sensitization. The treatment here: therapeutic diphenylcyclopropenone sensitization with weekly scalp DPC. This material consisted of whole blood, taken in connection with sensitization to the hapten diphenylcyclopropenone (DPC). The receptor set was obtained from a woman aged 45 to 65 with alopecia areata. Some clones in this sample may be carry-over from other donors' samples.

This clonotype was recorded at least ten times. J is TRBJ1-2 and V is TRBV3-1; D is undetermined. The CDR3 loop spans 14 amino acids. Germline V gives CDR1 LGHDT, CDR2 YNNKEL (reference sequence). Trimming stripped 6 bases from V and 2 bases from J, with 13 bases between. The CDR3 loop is CASSKTTTNYGYTF. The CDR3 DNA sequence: TGTGCCAGCAGTAAAACTACGACCAACTATGGCTACACCTTC.

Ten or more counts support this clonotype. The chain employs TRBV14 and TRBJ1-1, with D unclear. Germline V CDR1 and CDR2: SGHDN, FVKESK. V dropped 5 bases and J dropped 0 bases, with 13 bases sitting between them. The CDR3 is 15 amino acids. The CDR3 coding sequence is TGTGCCAGCAGCGAAGGGCAATTCATGAACACTGAAGCTTTCTTT. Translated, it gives CASSEGQFMNTEAFF. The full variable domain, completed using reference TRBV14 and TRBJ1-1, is EAGVTQFPSHSVIEKGQTVTLRCDPISGHDNLYWYRRVMGKEIKFLLHFVKESKQDESGMPNNRFLAERTGGTYSTLKVQPAELEDSGVYFCASSEGQFMNTEAFFGQGTRLTVV.

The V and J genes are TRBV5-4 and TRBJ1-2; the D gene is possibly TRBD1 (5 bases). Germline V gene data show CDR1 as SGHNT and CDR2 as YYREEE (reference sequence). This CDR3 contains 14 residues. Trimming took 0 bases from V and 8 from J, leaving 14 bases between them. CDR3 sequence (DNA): TGTGCCAGCAGCTTGGAGGGACGGGGTGGCGGCTACACCTTC. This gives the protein CASSLEGRGGGYTF.

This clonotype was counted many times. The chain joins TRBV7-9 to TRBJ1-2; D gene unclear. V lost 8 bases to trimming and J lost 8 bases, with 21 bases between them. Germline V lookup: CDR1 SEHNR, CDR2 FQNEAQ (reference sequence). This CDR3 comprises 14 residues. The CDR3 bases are TGTGCCAGCCACGGGGTCGGGGTTGACGGAGGCTACACCTTC. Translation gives CASHGVGVDGGYTF.

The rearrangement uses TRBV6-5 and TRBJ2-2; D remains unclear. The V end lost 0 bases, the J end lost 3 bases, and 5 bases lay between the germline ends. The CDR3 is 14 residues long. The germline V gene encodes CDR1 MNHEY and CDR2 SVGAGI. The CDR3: CASSYSPDTGELFF. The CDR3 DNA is TGTGCCAGCAGTTACTCCCCTGACACCGGGGAGCTGTTTTTT.

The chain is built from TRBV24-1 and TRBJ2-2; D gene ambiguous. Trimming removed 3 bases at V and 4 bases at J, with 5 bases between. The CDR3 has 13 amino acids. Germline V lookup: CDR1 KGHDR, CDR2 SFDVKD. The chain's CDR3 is CATSDGSTGELFF. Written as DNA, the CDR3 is TGTGCCACCAGTGATGGGTCCACCGGGGAGCTGTTTTTT.

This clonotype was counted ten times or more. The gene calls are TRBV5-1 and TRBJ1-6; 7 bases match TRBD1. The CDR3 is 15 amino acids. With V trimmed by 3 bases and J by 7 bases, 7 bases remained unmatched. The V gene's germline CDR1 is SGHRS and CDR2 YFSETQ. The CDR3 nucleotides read TGCGCCAGCAGCTCAAATCGGGACAGCAATTCACCCCTCCACTTT. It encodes CASSSNRDSNSPLHF.

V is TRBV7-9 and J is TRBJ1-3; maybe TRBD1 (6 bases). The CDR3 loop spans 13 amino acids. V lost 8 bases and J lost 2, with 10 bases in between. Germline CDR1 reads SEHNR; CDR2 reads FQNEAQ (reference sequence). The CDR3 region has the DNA TGTGCCAGCCCCAACAGGGCTGGAAACACCATATATTTT. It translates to CASPNRAGNTIYF.